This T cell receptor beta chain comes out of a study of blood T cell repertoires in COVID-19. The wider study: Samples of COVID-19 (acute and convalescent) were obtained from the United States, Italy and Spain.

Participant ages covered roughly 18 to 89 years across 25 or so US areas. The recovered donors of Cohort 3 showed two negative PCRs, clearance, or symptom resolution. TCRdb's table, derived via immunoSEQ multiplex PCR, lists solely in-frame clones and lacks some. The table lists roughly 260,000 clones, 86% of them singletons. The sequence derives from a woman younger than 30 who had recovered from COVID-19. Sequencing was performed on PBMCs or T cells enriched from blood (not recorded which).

CDR3 sequence: CASSLVQIQETQYF. The DNA for the CDR3 is TGTGCCAGCAGCCTAGTACAGATTCAAGAGACCCAGTACTTC. J is TRBJ2-5 and V is TRBV14; D unresolved. V was pared by 4 bases and J by 2 bases, with 11 bases between. CDR3 size: 14 residues. The V gene's germline CDR1 is SGHDN and CDR2 FVKESK.